Sequencing of this T cell receptor beta chain was carried out in a study of T cell responses to AZD1222 COVID-19 vaccine. Study-wide results and limits: Spike-spanning, vaccine-associated CD4 TCRs were dominant at 160-218 and 743-854.

In regard to this clone: No antigen is known for it.

This CDR3 is built from 14 residues. The germline V and J ends were trimmed by 4 bases and 1 base, with 12 bases remaining between them. Germline values: CDR1 SGDLS, CDR2 YYNGEE. The method was immunoSEQ multiplex PCR; TCRdb's version includes in-frame clones alone and lacks a portion of them. The sample lists roughly 110,000 clones, roughly 90% occurring once. The chain has TRBV9 and TRBJ2-7; possible D gene TRBD1, 6 bases. This TCR came from an adult who received the AZD1222 COVID-19 vaccine. The material sequenced was peripheral blood, taken 28 days after the second AZD1222 dose. The CDR3 DNA reads as TGTGCCAGCAGCTCTGGACAGTTTTCCTACGAGCAGTACTTC. It encodes CASSSGQFSYEQYF. Full variable domain (remainder filled in from reference TRBV9 and TRBJ2-7): DSGVTQTPKHLITATGQRVTLRCSPRSGDLSVYWYQQSLDQGLQFLIQYYNGEERAKGNILERFSAQQFPDLHSELNLSSLELGDSALYFCASSSGQFSYEQYFGPGTRLTVT.